Below, one T cell receptor beta chain is given with its context. This sample was taken from a study of glioma-infiltrating T cells after dendritic cell vaccination. About the research overall: Glioblastoma patients came from Phase I and II dendritic cell vaccination trials. Autologous tumor lysate was loaded overnight onto monocyte-derived dendritic cells grown seven days with IL-4 and GM-CSF. Between the early 2000s and the early 2010s, patients got autologous tumor lysate-pulsed dendritic cell vaccines.

V was pared by 4 bases and J by 1 base, with 14 bases between. CDR3 size: 15 residues. Per the germline V gene, CDR1 is SGDLS and CDR2 is YYNGEE. The assay was immunoSEQ multiplex PCR, and TCRdb's table has in-frame clones only and misses some. This sample yields tens of thousands of clones, of which approximately 85% are seen a single time; roughly 10% belongs to the top ten. Material: blood, obtained before dendritic cell vaccination. The receptor comes from a human donor with glioblastoma. The chain couples TRBV9 to TRBJ2-5, with a weak D call TRBD1 (5 bases). In DNA, the CDR3 is TGTGCCAGCAGCTCCTACGACAGCCTCCAAGAGACCCAGTACTTC. As protein: CASSSYDSLQETQYF.